These 7 T cell receptor beta chains were sequenced from one sample in a study of glioma-infiltrating T cells. Using RNA template, CDR3s of TCR alpha and beta were amplified with iRepertoire arm-PCR. Each CDR3 protein gets one entry after TCRdb re-called the multiplex PCR reads with MiXCR. The data hold 16,000 or so distinct CDR3 sequences, with more than 45% observed a single time. Material: glioma tissue, nonneoplastic brain tissue, or PBMCs (not recorded which). The receptors here all came from a human donor with low-grade glioma or glioblastoma, undergoing nonglioma brain surgery, or in good health (not recorded which).

This sequence joins TRBV6-2 or TRBV6-3 and TRBJ2-3; D is ambiguous. Germline CDR1 is MNHEY and CDR2 is SVGEGT. The V end lost 8 bases, the J end lost 5 bases, and 8 bases lay between the germline ends. The CDR3 consists of 11 residues. For the CDR3, the DNA is TGTGCCAGCCGATTGGGAGATACGCAGTATTTT. Residues: CASRLGDTQYF.

Concerning this clonotype: A much larger clone differs by one base, so this may be a read error. J is TRBJ2-7 and V is TRBV29-1; D call uncertain. The CDR3 has 11 amino acids. Germline V lookup: CDR1 SQVTM, CDR2 ANQGSEA. The chain's CDR3 is CSVSVAGEHYF. In DNA, the CDR3 is TGCAGCGTTAGCGTGGCCGGCGAGCATTACTTC.

Notes on this clonotype: One end of the junction is discordant with germline, which a read error may explain. This chain uses TRBV28 with TRBJ1-4; 10 positions agree with TRBD1. CDR1 and CDR2 from the germline V gene are MDHEN and SYDVKM. The CDR3 is 12 residues long. The CDR3 nucleotides are TGCGGGACAGGGGCCGCTAATGAAAAACTGTTTTTT. It translates to CGTGAANEKLFF.

The chain has TRBV6-5 and TRBJ1-1; 8 positions match TRBD1. V lost 2 bases, J lost 4 bases, and 12 bases stayed unmatched. CDR1 and CDR2 (germline): MNHEY, SVGAGI. This CDR3 comprises 17 residues. The CDR3 loop reads CASSYAIDRGLGTEAFF. DNA for the CDR3: TGTGCCAGCAGTTACGCTATCGACAGGGGTTTGGGCACTGAAGCTTTCTTT.

This clonotype came up many times. The genes are TRBV20-1 and TRBJ1-1; no clear D. V was cut by 8 bases and J by 0 bases, with 7 bases left in between. Germline V lookup: CDR1 DFQATT, CDR2 SNEGSKA (reference sequence). CDR3 length equals 11 residues. The DNA for the CDR3 is TGCAGTCGACACGTGAACACTGAAGCTTTCTTT. It encodes CSRHVNTEAFF.

As regards this clonotype: One junction end does not reproduce the germline sequence, and a read error may be involved. The V gene is TRBV6-2 or TRBV6-3, the J gene TRBJ2-2; tentatively, D is TRBD2 (5 bases). Germline V gene sequence: CDR1 MNHEY, CDR2 SVGEGT. CDR3 size: 14 residues. CDR3 in amino acids: CTSSYRLAGGELFF. The DNA of the CDR3 is TGTACCAGCAGTTACCGGCTAGCCGGCGGGGAGCTGTTTTTT.

This clonotype occurred a few times. Germline and junction disagree at one end, which may indicate a read error. V gene TRBV10-1 combines with J gene TRBJ2-1, with 11 positions matching TRBD2. CDR1 and CDR2 from the germline V gene are WNHNN and SYGVQD (reference sequence). There are 16 residues in the CDR3. This CDR3 reads CDSSLSGTSGSNEQFF. In nucleotides, the CDR3 is TGCGACAGCAGTCTATCCGGGACTAGCGGATCAAATGAGCAGTTCTTC.